These 30 T cell receptor beta chains were all obtained from the same sample, sequenced in a study of early T cells in non-severe SARS-CoV-2 infection. TCRdb re-called the 5' RACE reads with MiXCR, one entry per CDR3 protein. Here the sample spans 100,000 to 120,000 distinct CDR3 sequences, roughly 12% being singletons. Sequencing used whole blood, obtained at baseline. The origin of the receptors is an adult who was a healthcare worker with PCR-confirmed SARS-CoV-2 infection or an uninfected control (not recorded which).

This chain links TRBV20-1 with TRBJ2-7; D is uncertain. The V gene lost 3 bases and the J gene lost 0 bases, with 12 bases spanning the gap. CDR3 size: 14 residues. From germline, CDR1 is DFQATT and CDR2 SNEGSKA (reference sequence). Here the CDR3 reads CSARRRSSSYEQYF. The CDR3, as DNA: TGCAGTGCTAGGAGGCGAAGCAGCTCCTACGAGCAGTACTTC.

The chain joins TRBV7-9 to TRBJ1-1; D ambiguous. V was shortened by 5 bases and J by 4 bases, with 14 bases between the two germline ends. The CDR3 length is 14 residues. Germline values: CDR1 SEHNR, CDR2 FQNEAQ (reference sequence). The CDR3 DNA sequence: TGTGCCAGCAGCACCGAAGTGCAACTCACTGAAGCTTTCTTT. It specifies CASSTEVQLTEAFF.

The table lists this clonotype with a few counts. This chain uses TRBV29-1 with TRBJ2-7; D is unresolved. V gave up 4 bases and J gave up 2 bases, with 9 bases separating them. Germline V gene data show CDR1 as SQVTM and CDR2 as ANQGSEA. The CDR3 spans 12 residues. The CDR3 nucleotides read TGCAGCGTTGCAAGAACCACCTACGAGCAGTACTTC. It translates to CSVARTTYEQYF.

This clonotype has ten or more counts. V is TRBV7-8 and J is TRBJ1-5; D is ambiguous. Trimming stripped 1 base from V and 0 bases from J, with 13 bases between. The CDR3 length is 17 residues. Germline V gene lookup returns CDR1 SGHVS and CDR2 FQNEAQ. The CDR3 coding sequence is TGTGCCAGCAGCTTAGGGCGGACGGACTATAGCAATCAGCCCCAGCATTTT. Its translation: CASSLGRTDYSNQPQHF.

This chain uses TRBV25-1 with TRBJ1-2, with D perhaps TRBD1 (6 bases). V lost 3 bases to trimming and J lost 4 bases, with 15 bases between them. Germline-derived CDR1 and CDR2 are MGHDK and SYGVNS. The CDR3 sequence is 15 residues long. CDR3 nucleotide sequence: TGTGCCAGCAGTGACCCGAGGCAGGGGCCCTATGGCTACACCTTC. This codes for CASSDPRQGPYGYTF.

The chain employs TRBV20-1 and TRBJ2-1; 8 nucleotides match TRBD1. The germline CDR1 and CDR2 sequences are DFQATT and SNEGSKA (reference sequence). The CDR3 is 14 amino acids. The V gene end was trimmed by 6 bases and the J gene end by 5 bases; junction bases not matched to a gene: 9. The CDR3 loop is CSASDTDRDNEQFF. The CDR3 DNA follows: TGCAGTGCGTCGGATACGGACAGGGACAATGAGCAGTTCTTC.

This clonotype was detected only a few times. V gene TRBV20-1 combines with J gene TRBJ2-7; 11 nucleotides match TRBD1. V lost 5 bases to trimming and J lost 7 bases; unmatched junction nucleotides: 10. CDR1 DFQATT and CDR2 SNEGSKA come from the germline V gene (reference sequence). The CDR3 has 14 amino acids. CDR3 sequence: CSAAKGQGVGEQYF. The CDR3 DNA follows: TGCAGTGCTGCTAAGGGACAGGGGGTAGGGGAGCAGTACTTC.

Note on this clonotype: A much larger clonotype is one base distant, so this may be a read error. The chain uses TRBV2 and TRBJ2-3, with D uncertain. V lost 10 bases and J lost 3, with 11 bases in between. Germline assignment: CDR1 SNHLY and CDR2 FYNNEI. This CDR3 region has 12 residues. CDR3 region: CANKLTTDTQYF. The CDR3 coding sequence is TGTGCCAACAAGCTTACGACAGATACGCAGTATTTT.

In this sample, this clonotype turned up a few times. The chain recombines TRBV5-5 with TRBJ1-5; D may be TRBD1 (5 bases). Germline V gene lookup returns CDR1 SGHKS and CDR2 YYEKEE (reference sequence). This CDR3 is built from 15 residues. Trimming shortened V by 4 bases and J by 2 bases, and 13 bases separated the two germline ends. The CDR3 is CASSPGTWGNQPQHF. In DNA, the CDR3 is TGTGCCAGCAGCCCAGGGACCTGGGGCAATCAGCCCCAGCATTTT.

As concerns this clonotype: A read error may explain this, as a much larger clone is one base away. This chain uses TRBV20-1 with TRBJ2-3; D not certain. V lost 6 bases, J lost 6 bases, and 19 bases lay in between. Germline V gene data show CDR1 as DFQATT and CDR2 as SNEGSKA (reference sequence). This CDR3 has 14 amino acids. The CDR3 region is CSAPRSGVVDTQYF. Here the CDR3 DNA reads TGCAGTGCCCCCAGATCTGGAGTTGTGGATACGCAGTATTTT.

This sequence joins TRBV7-3 and TRBJ2-1, with TRBD1 identical over 8 bases. The germline V gene has CDR1 SGHTA and CDR2 FQGTGA. The CDR3 loop spans 16 amino acids. V shed 2 bases, J shed 7 bases, and the junction held 10 bases outside the gene matches. CDR3 DNA sequence: TGTGCCAGCAGCTTATTTTCCGGGACAGGCCTAAATGAGCAGTTCTTC. Its protein product is CASSLFSGTGLNEQFF.

The chain combines TRBV30 with TRBJ2-2; TRBD2 matches 8 bases. The CDR3 has 15 amino acids. J gave up 1 base and V 4 bases, and 5 bases lay outside the gene matches. CDR1 is GTSNPN, CDR2 SVGIG, per germline (reference sequence). The CDR3 DNA is TGTGCCTGGATCCCTAGCGGGTTGAACACCGGGGAGCTGTTTTTT. Protein: CAWIPSGLNTGELFF.

This clonotype was counted a few times. The chain uses TRBV6-5 and TRBJ1-5, with 10 positions matching TRBD1. CDR1 and CDR2 (germline): MNHEY, SVGAGI. J lost 2 bases, V lost 2 bases, and 3 bases had no gene match. CDR3 size: 16 residues. The chain's CDR3 is CASSYDGTGGNQPQHF. In DNA form, the CDR3 reads TGTGCCAGCAGTTACGATGGGACAGGGGGCAATCAGCCCCAGCATTTT.

The chain couples TRBV5-1 to TRBJ1-2; D unresolved. The CDR3 length is 12 residues. V dropped 7 bases and J dropped 4 bases, with 11 bases sitting between them. The germline CDR1 and CDR2 sequences are SGHRS and YFSETQ. The CDR3 nucleotides are TGCGCCAGCCGCCTAGTGAGCTATGGCTACACCTTC. Translation: CASRLVSYGYTF.

This clonotype turned up a few times. V gene TRBV7-6 combines with J gene TRBJ1-5; unclear D gene. The V end lost 2 bases, the J end lost 3 bases, and 11 bases lay between the germline ends. Germline CDR1 reads SGHVS; CDR2 reads FNYEAQ. The CDR3 consists of 15 residues. CDR3 nucleotides: TGTGCCAGCAGCTTAAGTTCTGGGTTCAATCAGCCCCAGCATTTT. Protein sequence: CASSLSSGFNQPQHF.

This clonotype showed up just a few times. The chain is built from TRBV5-8 and TRBJ2-4, with D perhaps assigned TRBD1 or TRBD2 (5 bases each). CDR3 length equals 17 residues. Germline values: CDR1 SGHTS, CDR2 YDEGEE. V dropped 4 bases and J dropped 4 bases, with 21 bases sitting between them. CDR3 region: CASSRGLMGVAKNIQYF. The CDR3 DNA sequence: TGTGCCAGCAGCCGAGGACTCATGGGGGTAGCAAAAAACATTCAGTACTTC.

This clonotype was picked up many times. The chain links TRBV25-1 to TRBJ1-2; the D gene is possibly TRBD1 (6 bases). The germline V and J ends were trimmed by 3 bases and 4 bases, with 15 bases remaining between them. Germline lookup yields CDR1 MGHDK and CDR2 SYGVNS. CDR3 length equals 15 residues. The DNA for the CDR3 is TGTGCCAGCAGTGATTTGGGCAGGGGTGGCTATGGCTACACCTTC. Its protein is CASSDLGRGGYGYTF.

This clonotype appeared many times. V gene TRBV20-1 combines with J gene TRBJ2-3; tentative D call: TRBD1 (5 bases). Germline CDR1 DFQATT, CDR2 SNEGSKA (reference sequence). CDR3 length: 15 amino acids. Trimming cost V 1 base and J 4 bases, with 15 bases left between them. CDR3 in amino acids: CSARALDRSSDTQYF. The CDR3 region has the DNA TGCAGTGCTAGAGCCCTTGACAGATCCTCAGATACGCAGTATTTT.

The chain links TRBV10-3 to TRBJ1-1; TRBD1 is a possible D gene (6 bases). This CDR3 is built from 15 residues. V lost 9 bases and J lost 4, with 21 bases in between. Germline V gene lookup returns CDR1 ENHRY and CDR2 SYGVKD. The CDR3 sequence: CAISHQPTGTTEAFF. In DNA, the CDR3 is TGTGCCATTTCTCACCAACCTACAGGGACCACTGAAGCTTTCTTT.

This clonotype has a count of ten or more. CDR3 region: CAISDADRAGELFF. The CDR3 DNA reads TGTGCCATCAGTGACGCGGACAGGGCCGGGGAGCTGTTTTTT. The genes are TRBV10-3 and TRBJ2-2, with TRBD1 matching over 8 bases. This CDR3 has 14 residues. The V gene end was trimmed by 3 bases and the J gene end by 6 bases; junction bases not matched to a gene: 3. Germline CDR1 ENHRY, CDR2 SYGVKD.

The chain links TRBV28 to TRBJ2-5; weak D call: TRBD1 (6 bases). Trimming pared 2 bases from V and 0 bases from J, leaving 10 bases between. Germline-derived CDR1 and CDR2 are MDHEN and SYDVKM. The CDR3 covers 15 residues. The CDR3 loop is CASSLGQPYQETQYF. The CDR3 DNA sequence: TGTGCCAGCAGTTTAGGACAGCCCTACCAAGAGACCCAGTACTTC.

A few counts support this clonotype. The chain links TRBV7-2 to TRBJ2-3; D gene unclear. The V gene's germline CDR1 is SGHTA and CDR2 FQGNSA. Trimming removed 1 base at V and 5 bases at J, with 7 bases between. CDR3 length: 13 amino acids. CDR3 region: CASSLGAGDTQYF. Here the CDR3 DNA reads TGTGCCAGCAGCTTAGGGGCTGGAGATACGCAGTATTTT. The full variable domain, in which reference TRBV7-2 and TRBJ2-3 provide the parts outside the CDR3, is GAGVSQSPSNKVTEKGKDVELRCDPISGHTALYWYRQSLGQGLEFLIYFQGNSAPDKSGLPSDRFSAERTGGSVSTLTIQRTQQEDSAVYLCASSLGAGDTQYFGPGTRLTVL.

The chain carries TRBV28 and TRBJ2-4; D remains ambiguous. Germline CDR1 is MDHEN and CDR2 is SYDVKM. This CDR3 region has 12 residues. V lost 0 bases to trimming and J lost 6 bases, with 3 bases between them. CDR3 bases: TGTGCCAGCAGTTTATGGGGAAACATTCAGTACTTC. This encodes CASSLWGNIQYF.

This clonotype was detected only a few times. The V call is TRBV29-1, the J call TRBJ1-1; no clear D gene. Germline-derived CDR1 and CDR2 are SQVTM and ANQGSEA. V lost 6 bases, J lost 0 bases, and 8 bases lay in between. The CDR3 is 12 amino acids. Here the CDR3 reads CSVDGLNTEAFF. In DNA, the CDR3 is TGCAGCGTCGACGGACTGAACACTGAAGCTTTCTTT.

The chain employs TRBV7-2 and TRBJ2-5, with D unresolved. V lost 0 bases and J lost 4, with 6 bases in between. Germline loops: CDR1 SGHTA, CDR2 FQGNSA. The CDR3 is 13 residues long. CDR3 loop: CASSLASRETQYF. The CDR3 DNA reads as TGTGCCAGCAGCTTAGCGTCCCGAGAGACCCAGTACTTC.

This chain joins TRBV5-1 and TRBJ1-2; TRBD1 might be the D (5 bases). CDR1 is SGHRS and CDR2 is YFSETQ in the germline V gene. This CDR3 is 15 amino acids long. Trimming stripped 3 bases from V and 0 bases from J, with 12 bases between. In DNA, the CDR3 is TGCGCCAGCAGCTCTTACAGGATACCTAACTATGGCTACACCTTC. Translated: CASSSYRIPNYGYTF.

The chain carries TRBV20-1 and TRBJ1-4; D gene ambiguous. The V gene lost 0 bases and the J gene lost 0 bases, with 14 bases spanning the gap. Germline CDR1 DFQATT, CDR2 SNEGSKA (reference sequence). CDR3 length equals 17 residues. The CDR3 coding sequence is TGCAGTGCTAGAGAGGGTCGTGCAGGCCCAACTAATGAAAAACTGTTTTTT. As protein: CSAREGRAGPTNEKLFF.

This clonotype was found a few times. This rearrangement joins TRBV14 to TRBJ1-3; the D gene is possibly TRBD1 (5 bases). Trimming removed 0 bases at V and 8 bases at J, with 14 bases between. Germline V gene lookup returns CDR1 SGHDN and CDR2 FVKESK. The CDR3 length is 15 residues. CDR3 amino acids: CASSQEWGTVDTIYF. The CDR3, as DNA: TGTGCCAGCAGCCAAGAATGGGGGACTGTAGACACCATATATTTT.

This clonotype was counted a few times. The chain is built from TRBV4-2 and TRBJ1-6; tentatively, D is TRBD1 (6 bases). This CDR3 spans 19 amino acids. V was trimmed by 0 bases and J by 0 bases, leaving 15 bases between them. Germline V gene sequence: CDR1 LGHNA, CDR2 YNFKEQ. CDR3 bases: TGTGCCAGCAGCCAAGATGGGACAACTCAGAGCTCCTATAATTCACCCCTCCACTTT. This gives the protein CASSQDGTTQSSYNSPLHF.

This clonotype was counted at least ten times. The chain recombines TRBV10-3 with TRBJ2-3, with 14 bases identical to TRBD2. V lost 10 bases and J lost 3; bases outside the gene matches: 3. This CDR3 spans 14 amino acids. Germline CDR1 and CDR2: ENHRY and SYGVKD. The CDR3 DNA reads as TGTGCCACCGGGACTAGCGGGGGTACAGATACGCAGTATTTT. This translates into CATGTSGGTDTQYF.